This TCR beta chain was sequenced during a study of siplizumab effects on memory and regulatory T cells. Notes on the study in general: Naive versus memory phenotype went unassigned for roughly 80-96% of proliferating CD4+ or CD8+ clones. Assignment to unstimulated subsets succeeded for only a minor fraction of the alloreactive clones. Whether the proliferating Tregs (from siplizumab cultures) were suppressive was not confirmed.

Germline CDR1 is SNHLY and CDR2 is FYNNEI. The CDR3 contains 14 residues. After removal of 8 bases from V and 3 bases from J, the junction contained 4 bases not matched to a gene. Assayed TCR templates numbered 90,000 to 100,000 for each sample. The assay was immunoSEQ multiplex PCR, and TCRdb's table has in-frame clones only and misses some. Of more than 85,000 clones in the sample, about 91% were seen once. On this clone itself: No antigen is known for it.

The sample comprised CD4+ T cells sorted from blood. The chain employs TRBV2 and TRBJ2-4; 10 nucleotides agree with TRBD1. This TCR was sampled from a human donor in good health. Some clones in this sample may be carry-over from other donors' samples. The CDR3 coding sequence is TGTGCCAGCCGGGACAGGGGTAGCAAAAACATTCAGTACTTC. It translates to CASRDRGSKNIQYF.